This entry features one T cell receptor beta chain sequence. Using immunoSEQ multiplex PCR, the repertoire was profiled, and TCRdb retains in-frame clones only, with some absent. Among over 130,000 clones, roughly 89% were seen once, and the ten largest hold less than 9%. This sample is part of a study of blood T cell repertoires in COVID-19. This CDR3 comprises 15 residues. Germline CDR1 is SGHTA and CDR2 is FQGNSA. V was clipped by 1 base and J by 2 bases, with 12 bases between them. The Seattle site enrolled patients during active infection and followed them longitudinally. Sequencing input: peripheral blood. The receptor's source is a man aged 25-45 years with COVID-19, enrolled during active disease. This chain links TRBV7-2 with TRBJ2-7; a weak D match, TRBD2 (5 bases). CDR3 sequence: CASSLDTGFTYEQYF. The CDR3 DNA follows: TGTGCCAGCAGCTTAGATACGGGGTTTACCTACGAGCAGTACTTC.